The following is a T cell receptor beta chain sequence with its context. Sequencing was performed with immunoSEQ multiplex PCR; in TCRdb, only in-frame clones are kept and a portion is missing. The sample shows 5,200 or so clones, just over 70% of them seen only once. This entry comes from a study of early stage breast cancer tumors. About the research overall: Most invasive tumors, about 80% of the 16, were ER+/PR+/HER2-.

V was shortened by 1 base and J by 1 base, with 9 bases between the two germline ends. The length of the CDR3 is 15 residues. Per the germline V gene, CDR1 is LNHNV and CDR2 is YYDKDF (reference sequence). The receptor was isolated from a person aged 60 to 70 with breast cancer. This chain joins TRBV15 and TRBJ2-3; D perhaps matches TRBD2 (6 bases). Input material: breast tumor tissue. In nucleotides, the CDR3 is TGTGCCACCAGCAGAGTAGGAGGGGGCACAGATACGCAGTATTTT. It specifies CATSRVGGGTDTQYF.